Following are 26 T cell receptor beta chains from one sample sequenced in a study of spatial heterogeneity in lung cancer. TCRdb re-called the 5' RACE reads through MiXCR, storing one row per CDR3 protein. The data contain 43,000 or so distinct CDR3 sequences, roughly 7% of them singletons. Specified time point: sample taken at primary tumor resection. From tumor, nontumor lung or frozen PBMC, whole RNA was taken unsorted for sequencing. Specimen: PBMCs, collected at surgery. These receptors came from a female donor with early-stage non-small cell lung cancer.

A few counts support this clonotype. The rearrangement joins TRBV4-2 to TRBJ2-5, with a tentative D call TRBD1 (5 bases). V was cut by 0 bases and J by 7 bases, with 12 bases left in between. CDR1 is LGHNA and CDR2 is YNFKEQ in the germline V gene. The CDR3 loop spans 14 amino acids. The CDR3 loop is CASSQEKGRGTQYF. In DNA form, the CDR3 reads TGTGCCAGCAGCCAAGAAAAGGGGCGCGGGACCCAGTACTTC.

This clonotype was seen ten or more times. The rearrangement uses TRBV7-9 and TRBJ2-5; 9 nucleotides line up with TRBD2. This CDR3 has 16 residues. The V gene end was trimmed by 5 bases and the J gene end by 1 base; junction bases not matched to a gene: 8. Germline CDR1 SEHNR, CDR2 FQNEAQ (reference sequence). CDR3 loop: CASSRLAGAIQETQYF. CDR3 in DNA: TGTGCCAGCAGCCGATTAGCGGGGGCGATCCAAGAGACCCAGTACTTC.

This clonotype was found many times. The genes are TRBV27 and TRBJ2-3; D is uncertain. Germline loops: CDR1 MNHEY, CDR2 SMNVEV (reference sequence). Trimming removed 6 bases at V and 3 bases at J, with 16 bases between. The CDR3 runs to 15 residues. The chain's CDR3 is CASRRTSPTTDTQYF. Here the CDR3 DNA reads TGTGCCAGCAGACGTACTTCCCCTACAACAGATACGCAGTATTTT.

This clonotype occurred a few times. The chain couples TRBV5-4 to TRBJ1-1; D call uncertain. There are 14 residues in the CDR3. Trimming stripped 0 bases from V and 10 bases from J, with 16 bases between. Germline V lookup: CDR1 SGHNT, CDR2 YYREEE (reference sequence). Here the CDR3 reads CASSLAPESPGAFF. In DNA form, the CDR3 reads TGTGCCAGCAGCTTGGCCCCAGAATCCCCGGGAGCTTTCTTT.

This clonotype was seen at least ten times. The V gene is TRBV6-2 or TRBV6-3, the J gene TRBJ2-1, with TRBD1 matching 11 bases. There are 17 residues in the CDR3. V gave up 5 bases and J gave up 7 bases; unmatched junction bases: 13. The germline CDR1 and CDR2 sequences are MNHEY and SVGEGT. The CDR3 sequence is CASSPHFPGQGGNEQFF. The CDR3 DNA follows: TGTGCCAGCAGTCCTCACTTTCCGGGACAGGGGGGAAATGAGCAGTTCTTC.

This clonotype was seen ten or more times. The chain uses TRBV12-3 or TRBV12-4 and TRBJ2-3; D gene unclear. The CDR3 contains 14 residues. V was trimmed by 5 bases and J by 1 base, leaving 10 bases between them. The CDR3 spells CASSRPSGTDTQYF. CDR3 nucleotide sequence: TGTGCCAGCAGTCGACCGTCTGGCACAGATACGCAGTATTTT.

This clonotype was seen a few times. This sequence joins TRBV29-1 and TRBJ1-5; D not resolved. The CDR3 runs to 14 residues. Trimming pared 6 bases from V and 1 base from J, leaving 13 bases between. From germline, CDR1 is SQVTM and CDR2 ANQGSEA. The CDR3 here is CSVATQRSNQPQHF. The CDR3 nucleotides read TGCAGCGTGGCCACCCAGAGAAGCAATCAGCCCCAGCATTTT.

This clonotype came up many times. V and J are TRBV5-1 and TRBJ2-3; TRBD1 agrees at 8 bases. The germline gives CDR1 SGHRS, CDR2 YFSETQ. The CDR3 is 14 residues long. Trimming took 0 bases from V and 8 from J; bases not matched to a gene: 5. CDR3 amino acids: CASSLAGDRLTQYF. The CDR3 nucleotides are TGCGCCAGCAGCTTGGCGGGGGACAGGCTTACGCAGTATTTT.

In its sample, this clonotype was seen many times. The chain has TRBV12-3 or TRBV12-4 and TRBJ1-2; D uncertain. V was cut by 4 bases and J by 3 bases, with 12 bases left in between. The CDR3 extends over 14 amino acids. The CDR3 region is CASSSRRGDYGYTF. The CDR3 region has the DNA TGTGCCAGCAGTTCCCGTCGAGGTGACTATGGCTACACCTTC.

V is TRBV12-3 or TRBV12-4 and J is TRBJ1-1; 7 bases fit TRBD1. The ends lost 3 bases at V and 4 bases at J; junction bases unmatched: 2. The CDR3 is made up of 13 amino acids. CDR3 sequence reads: CASSFNRGTEAFF. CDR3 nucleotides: TGTGCCAGCAGTTTTAACAGGGGCACTGAAGCTTTCTTT.

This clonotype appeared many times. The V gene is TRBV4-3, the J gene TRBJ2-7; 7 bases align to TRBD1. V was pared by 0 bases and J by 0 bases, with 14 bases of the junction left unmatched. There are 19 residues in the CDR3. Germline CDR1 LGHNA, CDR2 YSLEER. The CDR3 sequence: CASSQDLLLTGESSYEQYF. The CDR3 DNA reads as TGCGCCAGCAGCCAAGATCTCCTCCTCACAGGGGAGAGCTCCTACGAGCAGTACTTC.

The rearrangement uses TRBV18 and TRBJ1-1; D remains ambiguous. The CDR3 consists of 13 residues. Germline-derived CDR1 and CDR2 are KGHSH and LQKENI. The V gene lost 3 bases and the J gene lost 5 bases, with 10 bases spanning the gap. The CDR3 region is CASSPIGGTEAFF. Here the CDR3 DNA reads TGTGCCAGCTCACCGATTGGAGGGACTGAAGCTTTCTTT.

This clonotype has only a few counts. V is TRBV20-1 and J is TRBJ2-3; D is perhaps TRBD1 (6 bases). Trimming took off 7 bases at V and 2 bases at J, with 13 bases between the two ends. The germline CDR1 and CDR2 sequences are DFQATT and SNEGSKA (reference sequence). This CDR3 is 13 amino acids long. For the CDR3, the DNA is TGCAGTGTTGGACAGTCACCCACAGATACGCAGTATTTT. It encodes CSVGQSPTDTQYF.

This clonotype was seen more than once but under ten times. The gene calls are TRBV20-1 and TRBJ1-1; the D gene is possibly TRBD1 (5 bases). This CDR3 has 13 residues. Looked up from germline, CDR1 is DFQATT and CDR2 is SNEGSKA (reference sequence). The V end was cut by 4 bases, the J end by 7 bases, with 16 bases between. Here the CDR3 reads CSATRQAGLEAFF. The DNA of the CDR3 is TGCAGTGCTACCCGGCAGGCGGGGCTTGAAGCTTTCTTT.

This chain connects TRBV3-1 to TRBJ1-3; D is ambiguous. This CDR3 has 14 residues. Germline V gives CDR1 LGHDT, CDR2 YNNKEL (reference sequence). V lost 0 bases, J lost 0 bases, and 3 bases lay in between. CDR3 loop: CASSQESSGNTIYF. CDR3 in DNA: TGTGCCAGCAGCCAAGAAAGCTCTGGAAACACCATATATTTT.

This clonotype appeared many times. The CDR3 region has the DNA TGTGCCAGCAGTCCAATCTCGGGACAGGGGTTCAATCAGCCCCAGCATTTT. Its translation: CASSPISGQGFNQPQHF. The rearrangement links TRBV6-5 to TRBJ1-5; 10 bases agree with TRBD1. Germline V CDR1 and CDR2: MNHEY, SVGAGI. The CDR3 covers 17 residues. V lost 5 bases to trimming and J lost 3 bases; unmatched junction nucleotides: 10.

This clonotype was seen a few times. CDR3 DNA sequence: TGTGCCAGCAGCAAACAGGGCCGCGAGCAGTACTTC. This sequence encodes CASSKQGREQYF. The gene calls are TRBV7-9 and TRBJ2-7, with D possibly being TRBD1 (6 bases). The CDR3 extends over 12 amino acids. V lost 5 bases, J lost 6 bases, and 11 bases lay in between. Germline lookup yields CDR1 SEHNR and CDR2 FQNEAQ (reference sequence).

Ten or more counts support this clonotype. The chain's CDR3 is CASSTRGPSASNQPQHF. The CDR3 DNA follows: TGTGCCAGCAGCACAAGGGGACCCTCGGCCAGCAATCAGCCCCAGCATTTT. The genes are TRBV7-2 and TRBJ1-5, with a tentative D call TRBD1 (5 bases). CDR1 and CDR2 from the germline V gene are SGHTA and FQGNSA. The CDR3 is made up of 17 amino acids. Trimming left V 5 bases short and J 1 base short, with 18 bases between. Complete variable domain (other parts from reference TRBV7-2 and TRBJ1-5): GAGVSQSPSNKVTEKGKDVELRCDPISGHTALYWYRQSLGQGLEFLIYFQGNSAPDKSGLPSDRFSAERTGGSVSTLTIQRTQQEDSAVYLCASSTRGPSASNQPQHFGDGTRLSIL.

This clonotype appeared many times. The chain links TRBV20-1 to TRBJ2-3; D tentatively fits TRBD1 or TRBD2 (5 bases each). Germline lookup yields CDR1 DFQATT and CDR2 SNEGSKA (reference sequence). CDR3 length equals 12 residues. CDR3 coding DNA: TGCAGCGCCCTAGACAGCGGCGATACGCAGTATTTT. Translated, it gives CSALDSGDTQYF.

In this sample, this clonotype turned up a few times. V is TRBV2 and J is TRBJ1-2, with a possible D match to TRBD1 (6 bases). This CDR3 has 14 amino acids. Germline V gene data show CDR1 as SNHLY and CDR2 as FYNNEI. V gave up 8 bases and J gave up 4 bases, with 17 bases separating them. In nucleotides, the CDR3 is TGTGCCAGCGGAAGGGAAACAGGGATCTATGGCTACACCTTC. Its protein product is CASGRETGIYGYTF.

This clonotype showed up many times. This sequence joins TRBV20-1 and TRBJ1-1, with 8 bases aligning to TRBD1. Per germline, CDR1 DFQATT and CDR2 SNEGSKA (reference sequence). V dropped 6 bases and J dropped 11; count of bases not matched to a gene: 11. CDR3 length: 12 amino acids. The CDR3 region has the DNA TGCAGTGCCAACTTCAGGGGGCCGGGCGCTTTCTTT. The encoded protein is CSANFRGPGAFF.

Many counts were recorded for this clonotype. CDR3 coding DNA: TGCAGTGCCTACAGAGGACAGAGCAATCAGCCCCAGCATTTT. The encoded protein is CSAYRGQSNQPQHF. This chain joins TRBV20-1 and TRBJ1-5, with D possibly matching TRBD1 (6 bases). Deletions cut 6 bases from V and 1 base from J, with 13 bases between. The CDR3 spans 14 residues. From germline, CDR1 is DFQATT and CDR2 SNEGSKA (reference sequence).

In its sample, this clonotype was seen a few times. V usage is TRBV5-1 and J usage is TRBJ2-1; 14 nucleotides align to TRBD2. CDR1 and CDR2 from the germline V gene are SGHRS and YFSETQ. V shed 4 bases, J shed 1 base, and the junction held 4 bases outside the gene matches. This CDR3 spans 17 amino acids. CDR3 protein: CASSATSGGASYNEQFF. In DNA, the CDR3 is TGCGCCAGCAGCGCGACTAGCGGGGGGGCTTCCTACAATGAGCAGTTCTTC.

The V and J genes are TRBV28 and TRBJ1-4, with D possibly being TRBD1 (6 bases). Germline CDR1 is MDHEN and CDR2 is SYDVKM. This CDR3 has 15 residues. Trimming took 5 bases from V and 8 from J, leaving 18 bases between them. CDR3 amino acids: CASSPNREGGEKLFF. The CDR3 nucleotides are TGTGCCAGCAGTCCGAACAGGGAAGGAGGAGAAAAACTGTTTTTT.

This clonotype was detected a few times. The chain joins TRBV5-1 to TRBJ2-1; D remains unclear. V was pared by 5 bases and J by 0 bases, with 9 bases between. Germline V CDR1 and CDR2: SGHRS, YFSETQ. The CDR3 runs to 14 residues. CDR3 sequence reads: CASRAASSYNEQFF. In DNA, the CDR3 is TGCGCCAGCAGGGCTGCCAGCTCCTACAATGAGCAGTTCTTC.

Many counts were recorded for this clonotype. CDR3 region: CASSQSERASGNTIYF. CDR3 in DNA: TGCGCCAGCAGCCAATCGGAAAGGGCCTCTGGAAACACCATATATTTT. The chain couples TRBV4-1 to TRBJ1-3; D is unresolved. Trimming removed 2 bases at V and 0 bases at J, with 11 bases between. Germline V lookup: CDR1 MGHRA, CDR2 YSYEKL. CDR3 length equals 16 residues.